Only a few counts were recorded for the clone carrying this T cell receptor (beta chain). The antigen is not known. The authors ran a second PCR of roughly 6 to 11 cycles using a sample-barcoded 5' primer and a J-beta primer mix. Template switching added a 12-random-nucleotide identifier to every cDNA molecule. One entry per CDR3 protein results from TCRdb running MiXCR on the 5' RACE reads. The sample has approximately 900,000 distinct CDR3 sequences, about 28% seen once; the top ten hold more than 8.5%. The source of the sample is a study of blood T cells in healthy people across ages. Study findings and constraints: Researchers report that TCR beta diversity correlated strongly with naive T cell percentage.

The CDR3 length is 18 residues. Trimming shortened V by 0 bases and J by 0 bases, and 16 bases separated the two germline ends. From germline, CDR1 is SGHAT and CDR2 FQNNGV. The same sample was also studied in work on T cells of mothers and their children.

The chain recombines TRBV11-2 with TRBJ2-3; tentative D call: TRBD2 (6 bases). The specimen was blood. This clonotype was sampled from a woman aged 40 to 49 in good health. The DNA for the CDR3 is TGTGCCAGCAGCTTAGATCTAAGTATGAGCGGGAGCACAGATACGCAGTATTTT. Its protein is CASSLDLSMSGSTDTQYF.